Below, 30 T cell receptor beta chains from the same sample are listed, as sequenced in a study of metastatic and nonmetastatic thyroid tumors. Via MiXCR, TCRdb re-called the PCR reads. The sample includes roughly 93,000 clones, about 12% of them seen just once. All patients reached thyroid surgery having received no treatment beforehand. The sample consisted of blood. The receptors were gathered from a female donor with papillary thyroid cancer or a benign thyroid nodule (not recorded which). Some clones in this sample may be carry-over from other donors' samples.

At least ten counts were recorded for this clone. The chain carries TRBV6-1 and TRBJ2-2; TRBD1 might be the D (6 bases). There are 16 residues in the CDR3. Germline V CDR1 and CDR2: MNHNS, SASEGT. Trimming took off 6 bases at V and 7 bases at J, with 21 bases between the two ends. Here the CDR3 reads CASSPAPTGSGGELFF. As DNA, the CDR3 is TGTGCCAGCAGCCCCGCCCCGACAGGTTCCGGCGGGGAGCTGTTTTTT.

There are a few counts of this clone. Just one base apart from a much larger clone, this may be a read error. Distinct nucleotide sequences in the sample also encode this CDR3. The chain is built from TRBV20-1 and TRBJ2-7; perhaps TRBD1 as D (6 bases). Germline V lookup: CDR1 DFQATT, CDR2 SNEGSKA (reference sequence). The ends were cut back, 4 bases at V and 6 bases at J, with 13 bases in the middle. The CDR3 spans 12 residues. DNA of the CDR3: TGCAGTGCTACAGAACAGGGATCCGAGCAGTACTTC. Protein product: CSATEQGSEQYF.

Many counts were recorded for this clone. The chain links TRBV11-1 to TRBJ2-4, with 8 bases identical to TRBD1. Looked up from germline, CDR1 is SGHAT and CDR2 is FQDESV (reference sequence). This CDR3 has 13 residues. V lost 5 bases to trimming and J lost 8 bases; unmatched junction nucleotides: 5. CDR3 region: CASSRTGWDIQYF. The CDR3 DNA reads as TGTGCCAGCAGCCGGACAGGGTGGGACATTCAGTACTTC.

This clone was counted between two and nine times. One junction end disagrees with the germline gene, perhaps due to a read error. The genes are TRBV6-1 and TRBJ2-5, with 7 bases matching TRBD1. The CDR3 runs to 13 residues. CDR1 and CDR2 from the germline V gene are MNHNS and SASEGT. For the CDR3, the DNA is TGTGCCAGCCGAGACAGGGCTCAAGGGACCCAGTACTTC. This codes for CASRDRAQGTQYF.

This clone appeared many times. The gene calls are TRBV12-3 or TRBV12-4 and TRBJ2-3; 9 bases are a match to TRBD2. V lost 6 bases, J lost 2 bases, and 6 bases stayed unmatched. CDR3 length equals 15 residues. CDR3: CASRPAGGYTDTQYF. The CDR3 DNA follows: TGTGCCAGCAGGCCAGCGGGAGGCTACACAGATACGCAGTATTTT.

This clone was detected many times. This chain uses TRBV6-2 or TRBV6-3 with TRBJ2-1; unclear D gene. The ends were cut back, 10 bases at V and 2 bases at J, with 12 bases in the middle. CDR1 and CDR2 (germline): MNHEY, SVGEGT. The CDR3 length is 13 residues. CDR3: CATSQSPYNEQFF. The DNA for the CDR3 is TGTGCCACCTCCCAAAGCCCCTACAATGAGCAGTTCTTC.

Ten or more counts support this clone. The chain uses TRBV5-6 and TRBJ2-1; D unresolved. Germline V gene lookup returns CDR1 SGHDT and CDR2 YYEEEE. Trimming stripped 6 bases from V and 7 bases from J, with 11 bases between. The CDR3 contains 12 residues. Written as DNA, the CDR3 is TGTGCCAGCACTGCCCTCGGGAATGAGCAGTTCTTC. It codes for CASTALGNEQFF. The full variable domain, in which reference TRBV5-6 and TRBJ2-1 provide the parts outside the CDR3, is DAGVTQSPTHLIKTRGQQVTLRCSPKSGHDTVSWYQQALGQGPQFIFQYYEEEERQRGNFPDRFSGHQFPNYSSELNVNALLLGDSALYLCASTALGNEQFFGPGTRLTVL.

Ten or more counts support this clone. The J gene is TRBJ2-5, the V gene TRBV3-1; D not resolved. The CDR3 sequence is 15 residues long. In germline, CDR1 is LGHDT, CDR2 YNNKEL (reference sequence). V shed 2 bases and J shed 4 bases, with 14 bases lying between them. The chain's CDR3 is CASSQSGTVGETQYF. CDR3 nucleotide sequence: TGTGCCAGCAGCCAATCCGGCACGGTAGGAGAGACCCAGTACTTC.

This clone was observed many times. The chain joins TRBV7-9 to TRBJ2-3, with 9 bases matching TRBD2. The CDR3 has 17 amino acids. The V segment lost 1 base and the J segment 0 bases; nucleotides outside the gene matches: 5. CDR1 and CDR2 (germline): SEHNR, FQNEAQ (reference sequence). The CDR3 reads CASSLGGSGGSTDTQYF. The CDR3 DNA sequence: TGTGCCAGCAGCTTAGGGGGAAGCGGGGGGAGCACAGATACGCAGTATTTT.

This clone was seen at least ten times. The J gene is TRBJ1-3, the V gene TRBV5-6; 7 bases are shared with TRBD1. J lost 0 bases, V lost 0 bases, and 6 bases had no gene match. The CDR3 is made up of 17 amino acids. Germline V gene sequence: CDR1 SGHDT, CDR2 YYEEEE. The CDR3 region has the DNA TGTGCCAGCAGCTTGGAGACAGGGTTGAACTCTGGAAACACCATATATTTT. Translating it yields CASSLETGLNSGNTIYF.

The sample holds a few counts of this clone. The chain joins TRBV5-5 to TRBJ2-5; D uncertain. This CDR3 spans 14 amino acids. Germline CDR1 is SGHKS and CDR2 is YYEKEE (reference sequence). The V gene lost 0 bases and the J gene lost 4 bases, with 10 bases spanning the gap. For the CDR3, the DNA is TGTGCCAGCAGCTTGGGTGTTGGGATAGAGACCCAGTACTTC. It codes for CASSLGVGIETQYF.

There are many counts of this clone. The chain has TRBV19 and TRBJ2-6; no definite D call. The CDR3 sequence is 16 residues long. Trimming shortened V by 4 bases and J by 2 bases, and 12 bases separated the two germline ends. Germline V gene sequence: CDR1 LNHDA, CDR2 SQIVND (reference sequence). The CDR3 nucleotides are TGTGCCAGTAGTACAGGACCGGATGCTGGGGCCAACGTCCTGACTTTC. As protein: CASSTGPDAGANVLTF.

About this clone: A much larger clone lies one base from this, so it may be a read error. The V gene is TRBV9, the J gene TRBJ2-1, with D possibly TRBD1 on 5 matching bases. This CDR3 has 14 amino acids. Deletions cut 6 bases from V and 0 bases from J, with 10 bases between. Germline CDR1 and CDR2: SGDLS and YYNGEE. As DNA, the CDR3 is TGTGCCAGCAACCTAGGGGTCTCCTACAATGAGCAGTTCTTC. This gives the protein CASNLGVSYNEQFF.

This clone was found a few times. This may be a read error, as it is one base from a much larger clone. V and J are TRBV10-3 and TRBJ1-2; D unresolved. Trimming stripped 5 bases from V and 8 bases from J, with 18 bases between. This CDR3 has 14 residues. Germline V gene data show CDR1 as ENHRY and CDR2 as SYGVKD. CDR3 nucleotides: TGTGCCATCAGTTCGGACCTACGACTATGGGGCTACACCTTC. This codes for CAISSDLRLWGYTF.

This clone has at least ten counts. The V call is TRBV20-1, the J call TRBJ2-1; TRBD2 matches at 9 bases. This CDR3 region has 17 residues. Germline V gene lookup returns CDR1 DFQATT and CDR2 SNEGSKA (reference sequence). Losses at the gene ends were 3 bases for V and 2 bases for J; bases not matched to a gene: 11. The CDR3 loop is CSARSGSGSLAYNEQFF. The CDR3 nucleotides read TGCAGTGCTAGGTCGGGTAGCGGGAGTCTCGCCTACAATGAGCAGTTCTTC.

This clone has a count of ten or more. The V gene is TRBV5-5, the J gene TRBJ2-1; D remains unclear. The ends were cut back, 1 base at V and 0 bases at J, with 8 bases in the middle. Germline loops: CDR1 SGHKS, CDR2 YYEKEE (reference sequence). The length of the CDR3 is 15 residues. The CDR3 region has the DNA TGTGCCAGCAGCTTGATATATCCCTCCTACAATGAGCAGTTCTTC. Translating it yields CASSLIYPSYNEQFF.

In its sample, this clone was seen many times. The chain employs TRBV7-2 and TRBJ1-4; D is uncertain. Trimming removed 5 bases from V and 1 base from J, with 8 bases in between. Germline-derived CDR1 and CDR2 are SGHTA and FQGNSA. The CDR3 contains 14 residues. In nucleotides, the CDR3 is TGTGCCAGCAGCAGTTGGGTAACTAATGAAAAACTGTTTTTT. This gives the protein CASSSWVTNEKLFF.

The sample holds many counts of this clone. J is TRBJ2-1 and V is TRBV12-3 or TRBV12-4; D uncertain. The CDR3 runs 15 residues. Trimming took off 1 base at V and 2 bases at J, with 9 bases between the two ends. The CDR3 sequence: CASSLGTAAYNEQFF. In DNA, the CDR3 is TGTGCCAGCAGTTTAGGTACAGCCGCCTACAATGAGCAGTTCTTC.

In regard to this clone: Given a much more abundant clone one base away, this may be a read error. This CDR3 is CASSNKVSYEQYF. The CDR3 DNA reads as TGTGCCAGCAGCAACAAAGTGTCGTACGAGCAGTACTTC. This chain links TRBV5-4 with TRBJ2-7, with unresolved D. Germline V CDR1 and CDR2: SGHNT, YYREEE (reference sequence). The CDR3 has 13 residues. V was shortened by 4 bases and J by 4 bases, with 12 bases between the two germline ends.

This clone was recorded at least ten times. The chain's CDR3 is CASGRGPGELFF. For the CDR3, the DNA is TGTGCCAGTGGCAGGGGTCCCGGGGAGCTGTTTTTT. V is TRBV19 and J is TRBJ2-2, with a possible D match to TRBD1 (6 bases). CDR1 is LNHDA and CDR2 is SQIVND in the germline V gene (reference sequence). There are 12 residues in the CDR3. V was trimmed by 8 bases and J by 6 bases, leaving 10 bases between them.

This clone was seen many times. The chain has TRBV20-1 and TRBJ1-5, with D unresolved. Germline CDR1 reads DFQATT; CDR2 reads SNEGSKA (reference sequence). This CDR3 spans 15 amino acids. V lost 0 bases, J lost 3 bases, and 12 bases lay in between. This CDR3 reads CSARDGSRINQPQHF. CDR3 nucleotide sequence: TGCAGTGCTAGAGATGGATCCAGGATCAATCAGCCCCAGCATTTT.

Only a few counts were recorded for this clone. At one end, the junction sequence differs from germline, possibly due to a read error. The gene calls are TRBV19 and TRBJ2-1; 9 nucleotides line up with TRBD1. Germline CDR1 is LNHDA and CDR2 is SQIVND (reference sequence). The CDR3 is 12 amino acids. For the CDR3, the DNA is TGTGCCGGTAGGGACAGGGCGGTAGAGCAGTTCTTC. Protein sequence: CAGRDRAVEQFF.

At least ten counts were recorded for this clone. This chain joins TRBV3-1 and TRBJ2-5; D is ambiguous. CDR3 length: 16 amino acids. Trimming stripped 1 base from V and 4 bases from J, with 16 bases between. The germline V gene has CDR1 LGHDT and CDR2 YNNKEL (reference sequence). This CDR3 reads CASSQGAGKFIETQYF. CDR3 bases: TGTGCCAGCAGCCAAGGTGCAGGCAAATTCATAGAGACCCAGTACTTC.

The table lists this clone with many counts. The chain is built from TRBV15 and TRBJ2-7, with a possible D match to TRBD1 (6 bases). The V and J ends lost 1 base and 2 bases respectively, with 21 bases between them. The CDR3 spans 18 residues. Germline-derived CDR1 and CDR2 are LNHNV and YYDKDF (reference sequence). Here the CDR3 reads CATSRVKRQVTGAYEQYF. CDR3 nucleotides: TGTGCCACCAGCAGAGTAAAAAGACAGGTCACCGGAGCCTACGAGCAGTACTTC.

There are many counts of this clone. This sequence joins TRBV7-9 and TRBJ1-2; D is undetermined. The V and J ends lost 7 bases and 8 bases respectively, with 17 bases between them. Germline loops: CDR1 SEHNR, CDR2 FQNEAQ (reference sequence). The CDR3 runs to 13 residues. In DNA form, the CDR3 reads TGTGCCAGCATCATGGCGGGCCGCCGGGGCTACACCTTC. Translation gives CASIMAGRRGYTF.

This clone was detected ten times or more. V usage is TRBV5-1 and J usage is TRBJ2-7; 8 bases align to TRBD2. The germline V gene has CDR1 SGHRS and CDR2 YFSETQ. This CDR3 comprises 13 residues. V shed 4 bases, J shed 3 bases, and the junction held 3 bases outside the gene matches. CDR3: CASSVSGSYEQYF. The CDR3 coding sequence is TGCGCCAGCAGCGTGAGCGGGAGCTACGAGCAGTACTTC.

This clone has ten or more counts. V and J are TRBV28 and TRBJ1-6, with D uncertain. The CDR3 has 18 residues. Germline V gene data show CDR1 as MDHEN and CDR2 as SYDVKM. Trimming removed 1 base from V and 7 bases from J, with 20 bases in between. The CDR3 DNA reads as TGTGCCAGCAGTTTATTCCCTCCCTCGGACGTCAGAAATTCACCCCTCCACTTT. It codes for CASSLFPPSDVRNSPLHF.

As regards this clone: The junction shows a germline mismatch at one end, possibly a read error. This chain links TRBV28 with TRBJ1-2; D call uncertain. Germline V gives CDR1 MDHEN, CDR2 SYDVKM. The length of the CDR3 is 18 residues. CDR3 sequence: CASSSAQSSTRTRYGYTF. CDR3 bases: TGTGCCAGCAGTTCTGCCCAAAGTTCGACACGGACGCGCTATGGATACACCTTC.

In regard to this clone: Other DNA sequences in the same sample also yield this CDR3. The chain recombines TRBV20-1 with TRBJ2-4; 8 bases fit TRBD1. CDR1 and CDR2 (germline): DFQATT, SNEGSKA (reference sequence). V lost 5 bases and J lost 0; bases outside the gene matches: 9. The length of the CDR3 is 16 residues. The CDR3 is CSAPHGQGLAKNIQYF. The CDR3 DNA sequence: TGCAGTGCTCCCCATGGACAGGGACTAGCCAAAAACATTCAGTACTTC.

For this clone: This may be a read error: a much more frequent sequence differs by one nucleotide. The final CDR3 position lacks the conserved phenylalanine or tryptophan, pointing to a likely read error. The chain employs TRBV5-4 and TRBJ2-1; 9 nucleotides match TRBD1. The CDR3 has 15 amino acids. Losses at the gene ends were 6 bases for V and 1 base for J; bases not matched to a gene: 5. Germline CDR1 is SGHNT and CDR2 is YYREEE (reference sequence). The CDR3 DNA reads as TGTGCCAGCAACATACAGGGGGCTTCCTACAATGAGCAGTTCCTC. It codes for CASNIQGASYNEQFL.